The following is a T cell receptor (beta chain) sequence with its context. What it recognizes is unknown. The source of the sample is a study of response to subunit inactivated influenza vaccine. Germline CDR1 SGDLS, CDR2 YYNGEE. V lost 3 bases to trimming and J lost 3 bases; unmatched junction nucleotides: 14. The CDR3 contains 17 residues. Regarding the study as a whole: Only a handful of new T cells, the authors suggested, are recruited with each seasonal influenza vaccination.

TCRdb re-called the RT-PCR reads through MiXCR, storing one row per CDR3 protein. The sample lists about 800,000 distinct CDR3 sequences, about 20% occurring once. This specimen consisted of PBMCs from blood, obtained less than 6 days after vaccination. V and J are TRBV9 and TRBJ1-1, with TRBD1 matching 7 bases. This TCR came from a man aged 45 to 65 who received an inactivated influenza vaccine. The CDR3 loop reads CASSAQGGALQDTEAFF. The CDR3 coding sequence is TGTGCCAGCAGCGCCCAGGGGGGAGCTCTTCAGGACACTGAAGCTTTCTTT.